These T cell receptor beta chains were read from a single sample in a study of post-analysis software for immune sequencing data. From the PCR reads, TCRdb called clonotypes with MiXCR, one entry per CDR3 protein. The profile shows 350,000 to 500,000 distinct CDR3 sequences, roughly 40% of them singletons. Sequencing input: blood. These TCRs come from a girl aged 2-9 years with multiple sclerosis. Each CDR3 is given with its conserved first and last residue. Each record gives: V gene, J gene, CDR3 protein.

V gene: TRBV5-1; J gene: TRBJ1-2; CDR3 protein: CASSYGRKYGYTF
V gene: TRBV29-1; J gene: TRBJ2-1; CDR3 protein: CSVEDTGQPRNEQFF
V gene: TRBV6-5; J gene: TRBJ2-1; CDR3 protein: CASTPRDTSFYNEQFF
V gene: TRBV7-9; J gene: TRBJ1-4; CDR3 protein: CASSSGTGVTTNEKLFF
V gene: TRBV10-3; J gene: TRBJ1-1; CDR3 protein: CAIRAGNMNTEAFF
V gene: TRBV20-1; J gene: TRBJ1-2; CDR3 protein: CSACGADRYGYTF
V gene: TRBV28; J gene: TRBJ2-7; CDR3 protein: CASSQTGITYEQYF
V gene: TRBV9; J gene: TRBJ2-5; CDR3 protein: CASSVAGTAETQYF
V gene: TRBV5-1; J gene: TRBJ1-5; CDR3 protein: CANSVLRDRVRRLANQPQHF
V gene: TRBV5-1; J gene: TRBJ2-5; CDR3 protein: CASSLVGPEETQYF
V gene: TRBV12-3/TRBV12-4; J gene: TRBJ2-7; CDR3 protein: CASTVTGKAFEQYF
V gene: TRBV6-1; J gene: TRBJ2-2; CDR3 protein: CASRGRNTGELFF
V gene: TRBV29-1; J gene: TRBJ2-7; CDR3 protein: CSVGGGNSYEQYF
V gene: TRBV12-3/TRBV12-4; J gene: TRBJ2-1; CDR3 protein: CASSFPGERSKGQFF
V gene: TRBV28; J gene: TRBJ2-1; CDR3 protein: CASSFPLPRGWAEISYNEQFF
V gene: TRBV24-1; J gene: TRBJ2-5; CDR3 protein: CATSDLLRETQYF
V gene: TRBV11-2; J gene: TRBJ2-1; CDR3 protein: CASSLGTSPQVLQFF
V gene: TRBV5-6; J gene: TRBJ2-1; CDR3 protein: CASSFEGDEQFF
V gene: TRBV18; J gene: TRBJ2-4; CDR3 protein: CASSQFPTSGGLSSAKNIQYF
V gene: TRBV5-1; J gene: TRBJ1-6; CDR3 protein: CASSSLLGSPLHF
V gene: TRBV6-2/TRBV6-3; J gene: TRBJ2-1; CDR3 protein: CASRTPGQIDNEQFF
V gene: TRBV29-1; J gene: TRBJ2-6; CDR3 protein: CSVGNGRLLSGANVLTF
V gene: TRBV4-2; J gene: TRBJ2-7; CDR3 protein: CASSMAGVSTYEQYF
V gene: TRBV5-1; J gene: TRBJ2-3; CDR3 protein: CASSYQGLATDTQYF
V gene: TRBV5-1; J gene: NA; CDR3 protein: CASSFATGPYEQYF
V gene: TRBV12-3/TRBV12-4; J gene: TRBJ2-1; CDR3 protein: CASSRQEDYNEQFF
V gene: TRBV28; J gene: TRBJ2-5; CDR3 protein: CASRPPGTRKETQYF
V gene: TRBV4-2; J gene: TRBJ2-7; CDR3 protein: CASSQDLRTGGEYEQYF
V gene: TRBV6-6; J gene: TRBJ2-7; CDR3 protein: CASSYTGSYEQYF
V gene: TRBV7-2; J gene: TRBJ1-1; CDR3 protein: CASSFEAQGYTEAFF
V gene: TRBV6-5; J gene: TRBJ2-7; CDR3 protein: CASRTGVGHYEQYF
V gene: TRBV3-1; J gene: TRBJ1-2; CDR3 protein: CASSQGRVDYGYTF
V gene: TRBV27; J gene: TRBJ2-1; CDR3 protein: CASSSPLAGSLYEQFF
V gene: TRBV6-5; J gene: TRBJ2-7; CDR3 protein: CASSRLAGGHYEQYF
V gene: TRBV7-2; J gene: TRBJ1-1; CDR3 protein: CASSPTGTRVTEAFF
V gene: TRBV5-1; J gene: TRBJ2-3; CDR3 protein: CASSLRGDRDYRPSTDTQYF
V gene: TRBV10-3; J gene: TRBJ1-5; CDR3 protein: CAISESQGYNQPQHF
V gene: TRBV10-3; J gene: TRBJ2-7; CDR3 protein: CAVLVSSDEQYF
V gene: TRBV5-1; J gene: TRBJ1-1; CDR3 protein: CASSIDRGLAEAFF
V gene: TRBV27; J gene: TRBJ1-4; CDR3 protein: CASSLVNDEKLFF
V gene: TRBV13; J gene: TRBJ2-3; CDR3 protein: CASSLGDRGGTDTQYF
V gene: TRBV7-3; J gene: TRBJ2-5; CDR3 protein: CASSRGRGKEARETQYF
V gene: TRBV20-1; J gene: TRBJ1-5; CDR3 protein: CSAINRDGPQPQHF
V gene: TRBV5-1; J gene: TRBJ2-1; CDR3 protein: CASSQGIRLNEQFF
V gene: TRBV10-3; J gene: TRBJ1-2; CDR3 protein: CALRDQSPYGYTF
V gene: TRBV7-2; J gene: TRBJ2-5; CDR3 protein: CASSLEQLQETQYF
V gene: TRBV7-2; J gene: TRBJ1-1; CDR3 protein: CASSGTGSSTEAFF
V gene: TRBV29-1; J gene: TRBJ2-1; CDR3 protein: CSVEKGDRDLYAQFF
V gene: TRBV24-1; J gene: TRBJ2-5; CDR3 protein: CATSDSGTSDQETQYF
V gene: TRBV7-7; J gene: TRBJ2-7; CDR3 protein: CASSPRDRDEQYF
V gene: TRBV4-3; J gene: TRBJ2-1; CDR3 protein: CASSQTTREGNEQFF
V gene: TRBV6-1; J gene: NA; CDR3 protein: CASRRTPSNIQYF
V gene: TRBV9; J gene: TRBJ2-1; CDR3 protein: CASSPGTSGKHEQFF
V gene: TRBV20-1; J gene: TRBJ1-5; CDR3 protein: CSARAWDQPQHF
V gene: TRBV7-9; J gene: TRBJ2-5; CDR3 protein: CASSHRDEGLKSTQYF
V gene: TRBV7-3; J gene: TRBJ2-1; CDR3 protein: CASSPRLDNEQFF
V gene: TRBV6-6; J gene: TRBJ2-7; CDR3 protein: CASSYSQHSSYEQYF